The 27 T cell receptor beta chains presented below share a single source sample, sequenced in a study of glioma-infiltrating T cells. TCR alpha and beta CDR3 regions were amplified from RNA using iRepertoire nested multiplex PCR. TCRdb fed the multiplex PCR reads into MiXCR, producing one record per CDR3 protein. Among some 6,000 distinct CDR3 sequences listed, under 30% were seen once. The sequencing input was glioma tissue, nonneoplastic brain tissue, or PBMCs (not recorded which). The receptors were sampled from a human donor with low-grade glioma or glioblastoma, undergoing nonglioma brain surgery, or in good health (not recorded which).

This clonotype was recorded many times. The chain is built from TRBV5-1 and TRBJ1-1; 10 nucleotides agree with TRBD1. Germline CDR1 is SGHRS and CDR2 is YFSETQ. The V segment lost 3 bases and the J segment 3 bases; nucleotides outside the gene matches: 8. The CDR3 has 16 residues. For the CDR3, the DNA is TGCGCCAGCAGCTGGGACAGGGGAACAGAGGACACTGAAGCTTTCTTT. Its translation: CASSWDRGTEDTEAFF.

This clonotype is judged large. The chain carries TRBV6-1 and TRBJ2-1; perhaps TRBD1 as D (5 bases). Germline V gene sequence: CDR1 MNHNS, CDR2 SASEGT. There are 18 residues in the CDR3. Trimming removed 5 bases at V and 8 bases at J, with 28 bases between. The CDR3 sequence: CASSPVRVFLLLWDEQFF. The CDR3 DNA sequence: TGTGCCAGCAGTCCGGTCAGGGTATTTCTCCTCTTGTGGGATGAGCAGTTCTTC.

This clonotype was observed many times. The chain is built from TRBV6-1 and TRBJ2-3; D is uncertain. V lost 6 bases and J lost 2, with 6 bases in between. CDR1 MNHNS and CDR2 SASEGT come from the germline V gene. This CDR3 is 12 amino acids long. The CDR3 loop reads CASRSYTDTQYF. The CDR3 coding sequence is TGTGCCAGCAGGTCGTACACAGATACGCAGTATTTT.

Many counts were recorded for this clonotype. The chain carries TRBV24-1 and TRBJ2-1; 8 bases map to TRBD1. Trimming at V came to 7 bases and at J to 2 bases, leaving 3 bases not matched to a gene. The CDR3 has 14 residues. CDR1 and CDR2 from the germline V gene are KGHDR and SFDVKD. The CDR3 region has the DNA TGTGCCACCAGCGACAGGGGACCCTACAATGAGCAGTTCTTC. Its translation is CATSDRGPYNEQFF.

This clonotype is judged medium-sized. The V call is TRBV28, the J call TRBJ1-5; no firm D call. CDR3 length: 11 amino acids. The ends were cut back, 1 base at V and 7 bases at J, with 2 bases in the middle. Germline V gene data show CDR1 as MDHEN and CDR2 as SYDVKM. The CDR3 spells CASSLYQPQHF. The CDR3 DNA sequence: TGTGCCAGCAGTTTATACCAGCCCCAGCATTTT.

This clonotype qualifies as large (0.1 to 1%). The CDR3 region is CASSSTGWMSGAFF. The CDR3 coding sequence is TGTGCCAGCAGCTCGACAGGGTGGATGAGTGGAGCTTTCTTT. This chain uses TRBV7-2 with TRBJ1-1; 7 bases agree with TRBD1. Germline CDR1 and CDR2: SGHTA and FQGNSA. V lost 4 bases and J lost 10; bases outside the gene matches: 12. This CDR3 region has 14 residues.

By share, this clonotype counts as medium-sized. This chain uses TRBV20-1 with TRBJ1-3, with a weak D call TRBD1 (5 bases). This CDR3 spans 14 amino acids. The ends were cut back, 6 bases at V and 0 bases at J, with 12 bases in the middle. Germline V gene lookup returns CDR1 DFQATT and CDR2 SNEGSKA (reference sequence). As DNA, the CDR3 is TGCAGTGCGGGACTCCAATACTCTGGAAACACCATATATTTT. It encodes CSAGLQYSGNTIYF.

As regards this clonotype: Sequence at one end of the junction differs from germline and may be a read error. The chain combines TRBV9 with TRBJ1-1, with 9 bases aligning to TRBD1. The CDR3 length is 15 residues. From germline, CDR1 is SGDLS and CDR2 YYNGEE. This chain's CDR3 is CAGSIGTGPWTETFF. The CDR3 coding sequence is TGTGCCGGCAGCATTGGGACAGGGCCCTGGACTGAAACTTTCTTT.

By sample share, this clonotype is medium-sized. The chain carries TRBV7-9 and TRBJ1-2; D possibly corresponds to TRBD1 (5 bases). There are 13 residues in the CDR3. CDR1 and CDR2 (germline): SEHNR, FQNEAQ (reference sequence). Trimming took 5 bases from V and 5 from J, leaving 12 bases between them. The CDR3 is CASSVRDGYGYTF. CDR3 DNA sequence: TGTGCCAGCAGCGTCCGGGACGGGTATGGCTACACCTTC.

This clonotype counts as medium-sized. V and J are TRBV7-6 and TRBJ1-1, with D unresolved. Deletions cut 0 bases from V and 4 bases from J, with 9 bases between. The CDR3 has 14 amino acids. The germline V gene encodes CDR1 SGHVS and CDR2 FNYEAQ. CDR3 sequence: CASSLARRTTEAFF. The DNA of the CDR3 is TGTGCCAGCAGCTTAGCTAGAAGGACCACTGAAGCTTTCTTT.

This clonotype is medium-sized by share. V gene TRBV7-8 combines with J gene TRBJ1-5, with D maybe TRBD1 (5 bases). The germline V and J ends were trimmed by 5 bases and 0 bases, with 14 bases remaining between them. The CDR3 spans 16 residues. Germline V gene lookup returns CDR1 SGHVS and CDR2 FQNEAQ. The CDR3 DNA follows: TGTGCCAGCAGCAGCAGGGACTACCTTAGCAATCAGCCCCAGCATTTT. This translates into CASSSRDYLSNQPQHF. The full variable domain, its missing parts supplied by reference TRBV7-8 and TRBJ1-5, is GAGVSQSPRYKVAKRGQDVALRCDPISGHVSLFWYQQALGQGPEFLTYFQNEAQLDKSGLPSDRFFAERPEGSVSTLKIQRTQQEDSAVYLCASSSRDYLSNQPQHFGDGTRLSIL.

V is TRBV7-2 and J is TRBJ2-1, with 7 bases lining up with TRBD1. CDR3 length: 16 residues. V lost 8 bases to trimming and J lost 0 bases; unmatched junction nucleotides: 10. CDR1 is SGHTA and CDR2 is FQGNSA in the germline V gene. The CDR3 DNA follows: TGTGCCAGCTTACGGGCAGGGGGTAGCTCCTACAATGAGCAGTTCTTC. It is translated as CASLRAGGSSYNEQFF. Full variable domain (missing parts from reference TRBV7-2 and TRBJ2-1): GAGVSQSPSNKVTEKGKDVELRCDPISGHTALYWYRQSLGQGLEFLIYFQGNSAPDKSGLPSDRFSAERTGGSVSTLTIQRTQQEDSAVYLCASLRAGGSSYNEQFFGPGTRLTVL.

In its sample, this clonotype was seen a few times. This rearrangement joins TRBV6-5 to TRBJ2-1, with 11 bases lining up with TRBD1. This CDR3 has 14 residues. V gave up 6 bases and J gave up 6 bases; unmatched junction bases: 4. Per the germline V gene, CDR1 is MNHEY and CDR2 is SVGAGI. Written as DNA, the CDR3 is TGTGCCAGCAGACGGGACAGGGGGACCAATGAGCAGTTCTTC. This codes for CASRRDRGTNEQFF.

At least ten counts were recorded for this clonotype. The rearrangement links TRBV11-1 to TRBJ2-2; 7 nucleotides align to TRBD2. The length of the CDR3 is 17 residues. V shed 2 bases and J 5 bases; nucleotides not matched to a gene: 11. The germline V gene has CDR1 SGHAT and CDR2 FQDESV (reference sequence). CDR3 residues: CASSLFIESGTTGELFF. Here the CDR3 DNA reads TGTGCCAGCAGCTTATTTATCGAGAGCGGGACGACCGGGGAGCTGTTTTTT.

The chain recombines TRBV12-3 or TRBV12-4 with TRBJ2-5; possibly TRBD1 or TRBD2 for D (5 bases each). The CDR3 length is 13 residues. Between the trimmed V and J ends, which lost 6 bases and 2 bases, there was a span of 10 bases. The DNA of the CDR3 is TGTGCCAGCAGAAACGGGGCTCAAGAGACCCAGTACTTC. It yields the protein CASRNGAQETQYF.

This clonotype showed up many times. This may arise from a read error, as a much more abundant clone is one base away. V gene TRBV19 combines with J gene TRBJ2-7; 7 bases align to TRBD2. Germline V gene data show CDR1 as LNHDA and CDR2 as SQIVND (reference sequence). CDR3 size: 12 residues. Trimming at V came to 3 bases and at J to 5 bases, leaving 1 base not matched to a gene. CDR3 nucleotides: TGTGCCAGTAGTATGGGGAGGGACGAGCAGTACTTC. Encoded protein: CASSMGRDEQYF.

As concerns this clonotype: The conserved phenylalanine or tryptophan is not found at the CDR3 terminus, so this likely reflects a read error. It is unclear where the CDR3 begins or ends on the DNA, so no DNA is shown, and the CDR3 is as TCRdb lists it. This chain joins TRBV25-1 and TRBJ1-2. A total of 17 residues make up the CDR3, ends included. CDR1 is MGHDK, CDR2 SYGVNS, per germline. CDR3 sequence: CASSESLLRDGGEGEPV.

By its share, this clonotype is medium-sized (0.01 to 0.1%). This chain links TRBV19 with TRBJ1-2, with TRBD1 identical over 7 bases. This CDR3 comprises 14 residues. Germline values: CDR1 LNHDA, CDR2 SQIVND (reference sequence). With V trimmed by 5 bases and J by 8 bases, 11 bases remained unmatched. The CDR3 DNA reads TGTGCCAGTAGTCAGTCCGGGACAGCAAGCGGCTACACCTTC. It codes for CASSQSGTASGYTF. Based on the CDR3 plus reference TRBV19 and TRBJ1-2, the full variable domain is DGGITQSPKYLFRKEGQNVTLSCEQNLNHDAMYWYRQDPGQGLRLIYYSQIVNDFQKGDIAEGYSVSREKKESFPLTVTSAQKNPTAFYLCASSQSGTASGYTFGSGTRLTVV.

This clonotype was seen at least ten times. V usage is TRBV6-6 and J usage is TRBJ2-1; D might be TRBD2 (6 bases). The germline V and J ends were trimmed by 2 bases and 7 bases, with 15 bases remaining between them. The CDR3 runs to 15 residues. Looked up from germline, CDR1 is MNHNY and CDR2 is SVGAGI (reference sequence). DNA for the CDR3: TGTGCCAGCAGTTACGAACCCGGGACTTTAAATGAGCAGTTCTTC. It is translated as CASSYEPGTLNEQFF.

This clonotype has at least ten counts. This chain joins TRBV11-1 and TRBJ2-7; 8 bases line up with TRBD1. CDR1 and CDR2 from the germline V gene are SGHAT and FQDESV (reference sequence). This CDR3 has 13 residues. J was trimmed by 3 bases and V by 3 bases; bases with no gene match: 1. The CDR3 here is CASSFTGGYEQYV. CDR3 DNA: TGTGCCAGCAGCTTTACAGGGGGCTACGAGCAGTACGTC.

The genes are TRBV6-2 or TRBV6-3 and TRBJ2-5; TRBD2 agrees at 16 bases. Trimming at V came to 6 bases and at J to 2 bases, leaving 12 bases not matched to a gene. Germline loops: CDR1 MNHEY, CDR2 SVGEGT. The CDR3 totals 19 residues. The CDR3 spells CASSNPGLAGGPRQETQYF. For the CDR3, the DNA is TGTGCCAGCAGCAACCCGGGACTAGCGGGAGGGCCGCGGCAAGAGACCCAGTACTTC.

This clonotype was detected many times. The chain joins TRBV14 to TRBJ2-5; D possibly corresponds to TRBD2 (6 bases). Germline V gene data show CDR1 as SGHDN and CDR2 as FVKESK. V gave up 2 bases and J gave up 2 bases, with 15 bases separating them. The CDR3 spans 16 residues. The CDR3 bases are TGTGCCAGCAGCCAACTCTGGACTACCGGGCAAGAGACCCAGTACTTC. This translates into CASSQLWTTGQETQYF.

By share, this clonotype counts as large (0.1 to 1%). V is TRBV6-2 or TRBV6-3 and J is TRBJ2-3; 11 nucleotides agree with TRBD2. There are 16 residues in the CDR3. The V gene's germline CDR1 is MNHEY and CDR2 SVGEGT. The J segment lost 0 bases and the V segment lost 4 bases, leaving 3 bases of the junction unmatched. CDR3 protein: CASSFGTSGSTDTQYF. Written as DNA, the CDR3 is TGTGCCAGCAGTTTTGGGACTAGCGGAAGCACAGATACGCAGTATTTT.

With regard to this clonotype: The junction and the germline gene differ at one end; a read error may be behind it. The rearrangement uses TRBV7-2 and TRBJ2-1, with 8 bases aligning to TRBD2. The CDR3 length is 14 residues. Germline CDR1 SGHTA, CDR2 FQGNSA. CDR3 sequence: CVSSRLARVNEQFF. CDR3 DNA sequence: TGTGTCAGCAGCCGACTAGCGAGAGTGAATGAGCAGTTCTTC.

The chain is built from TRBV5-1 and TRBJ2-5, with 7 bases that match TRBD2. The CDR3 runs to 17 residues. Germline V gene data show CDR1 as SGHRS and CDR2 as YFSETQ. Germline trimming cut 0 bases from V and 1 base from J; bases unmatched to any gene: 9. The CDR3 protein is CASSLAVLAAVQETQYF. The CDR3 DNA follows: TGCGCCAGCAGCTTGGCTGTCCTAGCGGCTGTCCAAGAGACCCAGTACTTC.

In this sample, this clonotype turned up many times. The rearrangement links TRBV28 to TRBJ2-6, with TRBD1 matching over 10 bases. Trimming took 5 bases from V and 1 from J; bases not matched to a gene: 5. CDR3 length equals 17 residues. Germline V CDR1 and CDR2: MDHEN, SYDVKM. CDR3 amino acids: CASSGGQGPSGANVLTF. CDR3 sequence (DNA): TGTGCCAGCAGTGGGGGACAGGGGCCTTCTGGGGCCAACGTCCTGACTTTC.

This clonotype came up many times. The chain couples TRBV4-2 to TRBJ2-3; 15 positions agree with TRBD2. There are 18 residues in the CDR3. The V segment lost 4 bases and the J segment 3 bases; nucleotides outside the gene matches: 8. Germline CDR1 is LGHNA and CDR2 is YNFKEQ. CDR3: CASSRHSGTSGRTDTQYF. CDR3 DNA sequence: TGTGCCAGCAGCCGACACTCCGGGACTAGCGGGAGGACAGATACGCAGTATTTT.